The 8 T cell receptor beta chains below all came from one sample that was sequenced in a study of a mutant IDH1 vaccine in newly diagnosed glioma. These receptors have no identified antigens. This table comes from immunoSEQ multiplex PCR, and its TCRdb copy is limited to in-frame clones, with some not included. The sample lists about 69,000 clones, approximately 86% occurring once. Time point described: week 35, safety follow-up. All doses held 300 ug of mutant IDH1 20-mer peptide, with topical imiquimod. Sequenced material: PBMCs, taken from a glioma patient whose treatment included an IDH1 peptide vaccine. The receptors originated from a man aged 30-40 years with glioma.

This chain's CDR3 is CASRLVTGGIHEQFF. CDR3 nucleotides: TGCGCCAGCAGACTTGTTACTGGGGGCATACATGAGCAGTTCTTC. The chain has TRBV5-1 and TRBJ2-1, with D tentatively TRBD1 (6 bases). The CDR3 totals 15 residues. Germline V gene data show CDR1 as SGHRS and CDR2 as YFSETQ. V shed 5 bases and J shed 8 bases, with 20 bases lying between them. Complete variable domain (other parts from reference TRBV5-1 and TRBJ2-1): KAGVTQTPRYLIKTRGQQVTLSCSPISGHRSVSWYQQTPGQGLQFLFEYFSETQRNKGNFPGRFSGRQFSNSRSEMNVSTLELGDSALYLCASRLVTGGIHEQFFGPGTRLTVL.

The chain is built from TRBV15 and TRBJ1-2, with a tentative D call TRBD1 (5 bases). Trimming took off 0 bases at V and 8 bases at J, with 10 bases between the two ends. The CDR3 has 13 residues. CDR1 is LNHNV, CDR2 YYDKDF, per germline (reference sequence). CDR3 loop: CATSRDLSGGYTF. DNA for the CDR3: TGTGCCACCAGCAGAGATCTATCAGGGGGCTACACCTTC.

V is TRBV7-9 and J is TRBJ1-2; 7 bases match TRBD1. V lost 1 base to trimming and J lost 7 bases; unmatched junction nucleotides: 6. Germline V lookup: CDR1 SEHNR, CDR2 FQNEAQ (reference sequence). The CDR3 is 14 residues long. The CDR3 sequence: CASSLGQGVGGYTF. CDR3 DNA: TGTGCCAGCAGCTTAGGTCAGGGGGTCGGTGGCTACACCTTC.

This chain joins TRBV15 and TRBJ1-6; TRBD1 matches 7 bases. The CDR3 has 16 amino acids. V shed 0 bases and J 5 bases; nucleotides not matched to a gene: 4. Germline assignment: CDR1 LNHNV and CDR2 YYDKDF (reference sequence). The CDR3 sequence is CATSRDQGVDNSPLHF. CDR3 nucleotide sequence: TGTGCCACCAGCAGAGATCAGGGGGTAGATAATTCACCCCTCCACTTT.

The chain combines TRBV5-4 with TRBJ2-1; no firm D call. Trimming removed 4 bases from V and 8 bases from J, with 13 bases in between. The CDR3 spans 13 residues. Germline values: CDR1 SGHNT, CDR2 YYREEE (reference sequence). The CDR3 reads CASSPRGEYEQFF. The CDR3 DNA is TGTGCCAGCAGCCCCCGTGGGGAATATGAGCAGTTCTTC. The full variable domain, completed using reference TRBV5-4 and TRBJ2-1, is ETGVTQSPTHLIKTRGQQVTLRCSSQSGHNTVSWYQQALGQGPQFIFQYYREEENGRGNFPPRFSGLQFPNYSSELNVNALELDDSALYLCASSPRGEYEQFFGPGTRLTVL.

The rearrangement joins TRBV7-7 to TRBJ2-1, with TRBD2 matching 9 bases. Unmatched junction bases numbered 9, after V lost 5 bases and J lost 1 base. From germline, CDR1 is SSHAT and CDR2 FNYEAQ (reference sequence). The CDR3 totals 17 residues. CDR3 DNA: TGTGCCAGCAGCCCACTGTTAGCGGGAGCATCCTACAATGAGCAGTTCTTC. Protein product: CASSPLLAGASYNEQFF.

The chain joins TRBV11-2 to TRBJ2-7; D is possibly TRBD2 (5 bases). Germline CDR1 reads SGHAT; CDR2 reads FQNNGV. The CDR3 has 15 amino acids. V dropped 1 base and J dropped 3 bases, with 13 bases sitting between them. The CDR3 protein is CASSLVTRRHYEQYF. CDR3 sequence (DNA): TGTGCCAGCAGCTTAGTCACTAGGAGGCACTACGAGCAGTACTTC.

The rearrangement uses TRBV5-1 and TRBJ2-3; the D call may be TRBD1 or TRBD2 (7 bases each). Per germline, CDR1 SGHRS and CDR2 YFSETQ. Trimming shortened V by 4 bases and J by 0 bases, and 21 bases separated the two germline ends. The CDR3 covers 18 residues. CDR3 nucleotides: TGCGCCAGCAGCAGGGGGCGCGGGGGTCCCGGTAGCACAGATACGCAGTATTTT. It is translated as CASSRGRGGPGSTDTQYF.